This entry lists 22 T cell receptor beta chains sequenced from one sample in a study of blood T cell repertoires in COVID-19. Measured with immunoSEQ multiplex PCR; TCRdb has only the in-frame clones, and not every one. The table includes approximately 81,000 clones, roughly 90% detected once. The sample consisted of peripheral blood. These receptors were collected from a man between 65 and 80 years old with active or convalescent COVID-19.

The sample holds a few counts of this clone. The CDR3 spells CASSSGTGATNEKLFF. The CDR3 bases are TGTGCCAGCAGCTCGGGGACAGGGGCAACTAATGAAAAACTGTTTTTT. The chain employs TRBV5-5 and TRBJ1-4; TRBD1 agrees at 10 bases. CDR3 size: 16 residues. The germline V gene has CDR1 SGHKS and CDR2 YYEKEE (reference sequence). Trimming removed 3 bases from V and 0 bases from J; junction bases left unmatched: 2. Using reference TRBV5-5 and TRBJ1-4 for the parts outside the CDR3, the full variable domain is DAGVTQSPTHLIKTRGQQVTLRCSPISGHKSVSWYQQVLGQGPQFIFQYYEKEERGRGNFPDRFSARQFPNYSSELNVNALLLGDSALYLCASSSGTGATNEKLFFGSGTQLSVL.

This CDR3 is CASSLINQETQYF. The CDR3 DNA reads as TGTGCCAGCAGTTTAATTAACCAAGAGACCCAGTACTTC. The chain combines TRBV12-3 or TRBV12-4 with TRBJ2-5; D gene ambiguous. This CDR3 comprises 13 residues. The V gene lost 2 bases and the J gene lost 0 bases, with 4 bases spanning the gap.

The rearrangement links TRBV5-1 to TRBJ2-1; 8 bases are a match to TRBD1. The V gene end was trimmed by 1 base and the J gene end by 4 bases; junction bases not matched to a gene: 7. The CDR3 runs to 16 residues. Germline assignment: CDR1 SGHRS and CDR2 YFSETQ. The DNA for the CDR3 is TGCGCCAGCAGCTTGATTGGGCAGGGGGCATACAATGAGCAGTTCTTC. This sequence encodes CASSLIGQGAYNEQFF. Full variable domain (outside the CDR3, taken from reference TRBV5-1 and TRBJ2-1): KAGVTQTPRYLIKTRGQQVTLSCSPISGHRSVSWYQQTPGQGLQFLFEYFSETQRNKGNFPGRFSGRQFSNSRSEMNVSTLELGDSALYLCASSLIGQGAYNEQFFGPGTRLTVL.

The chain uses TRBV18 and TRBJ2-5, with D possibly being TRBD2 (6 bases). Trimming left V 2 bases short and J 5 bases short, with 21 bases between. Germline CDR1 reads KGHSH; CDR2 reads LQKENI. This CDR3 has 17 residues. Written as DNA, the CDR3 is TGTGCCAGCTCACCAACAGTCATCCCGGCTGGAGGGGAGACCCAGTACTTC. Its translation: CASSPTVIPAGGETQYF. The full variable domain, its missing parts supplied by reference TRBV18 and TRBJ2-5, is NAGVMQNPRHLVRRRGQEARLRCSPMKGHSHVYWYRQLPEEGLKFMVYLQKENIIDESGMPKERFSAEFPKEGPSILRIQQVVRGDSAAYFCASSPTVIPAGGETQYFGPGTRLLVL.

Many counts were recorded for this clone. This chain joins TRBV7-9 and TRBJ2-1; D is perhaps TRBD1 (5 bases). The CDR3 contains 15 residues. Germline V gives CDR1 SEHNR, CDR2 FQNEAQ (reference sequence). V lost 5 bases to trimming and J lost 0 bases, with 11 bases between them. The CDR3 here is CASSDSQRSYNEQFF. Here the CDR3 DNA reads TGTGCCAGCAGCGACAGTCAACGCTCCTACAATGAGCAGTTCTTC.

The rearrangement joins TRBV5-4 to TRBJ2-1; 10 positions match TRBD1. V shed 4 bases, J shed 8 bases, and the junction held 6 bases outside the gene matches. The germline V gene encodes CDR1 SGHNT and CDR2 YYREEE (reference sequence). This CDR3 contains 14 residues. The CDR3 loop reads CASSIDRGQDEQFF. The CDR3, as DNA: TGTGCCAGCAGCATAGACAGGGGGCAAGATGAGCAGTTCTTC. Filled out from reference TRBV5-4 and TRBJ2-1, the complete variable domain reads ETGVTQSPTHLIKTRGQQVTLRCSSQSGHNTVSWYQQALGQGPQFIFQYYREEENGRGNFPPRFSGLQFPNYSSELNVNALELDDSALYLCASSIDRGQDEQFFGPGTRLTVL.

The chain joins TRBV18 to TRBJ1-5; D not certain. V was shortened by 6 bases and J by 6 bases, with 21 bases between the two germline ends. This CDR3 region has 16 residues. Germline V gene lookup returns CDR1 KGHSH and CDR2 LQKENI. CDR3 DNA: TGTGCCAGCTCGGTTAAGCCTGAGGCCCGAACTCAGCCCCAGCATTTT. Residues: CASSVKPEARTQPQHF.

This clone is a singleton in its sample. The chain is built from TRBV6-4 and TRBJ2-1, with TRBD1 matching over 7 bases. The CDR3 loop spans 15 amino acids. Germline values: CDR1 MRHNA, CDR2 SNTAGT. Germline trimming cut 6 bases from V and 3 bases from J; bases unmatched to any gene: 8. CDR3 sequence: CASSPTGSYYNEQFF. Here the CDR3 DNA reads TGTGCCAGCAGCCCGACAGGGAGCTACTACAATGAGCAGTTCTTC.

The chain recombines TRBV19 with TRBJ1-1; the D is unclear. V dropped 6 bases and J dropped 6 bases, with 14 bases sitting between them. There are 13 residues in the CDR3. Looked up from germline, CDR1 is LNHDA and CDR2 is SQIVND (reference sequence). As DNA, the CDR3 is TGTGCCAGTAGATACAGAGACCGCCCTGAAGCTTTCTTT. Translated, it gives CASRYRDRPEAFF.

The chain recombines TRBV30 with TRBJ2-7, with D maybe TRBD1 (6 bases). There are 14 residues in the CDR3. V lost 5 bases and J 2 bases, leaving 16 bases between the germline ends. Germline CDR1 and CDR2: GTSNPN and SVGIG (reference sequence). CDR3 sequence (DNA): TGTGCCTGGGATCAGGGCAGGGGAGCCTACGAGCAGTACTTC. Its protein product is CAWDQGRGAYEQYF.

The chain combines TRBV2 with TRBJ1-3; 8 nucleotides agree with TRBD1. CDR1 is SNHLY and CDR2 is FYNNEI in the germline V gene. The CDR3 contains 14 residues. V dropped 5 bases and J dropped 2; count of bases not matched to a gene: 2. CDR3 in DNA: TGTGCCAGCAGTTCGGACAGGGCTGGAAACACCATATATTTT. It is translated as CASSSDRAGNTIYF. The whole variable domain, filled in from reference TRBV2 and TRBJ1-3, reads EPEVTQTPSHQVTQMGQEVILRCVPISNHLYFYWYRQILGQKVEFLVSFYNNEISEKSEIFDDQFSVERPDGSNFTLKIRSTKLEDSAMYFCASSSDRAGNTIYFGEGSWLTVV.

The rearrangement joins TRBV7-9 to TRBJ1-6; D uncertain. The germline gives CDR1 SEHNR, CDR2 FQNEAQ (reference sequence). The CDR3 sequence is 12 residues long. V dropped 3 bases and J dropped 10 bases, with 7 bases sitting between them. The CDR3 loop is CASSFFRSPLHF. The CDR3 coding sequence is TGTGCCAGCAGCTTTTTCCGGTCACCCCTCCACTTT.

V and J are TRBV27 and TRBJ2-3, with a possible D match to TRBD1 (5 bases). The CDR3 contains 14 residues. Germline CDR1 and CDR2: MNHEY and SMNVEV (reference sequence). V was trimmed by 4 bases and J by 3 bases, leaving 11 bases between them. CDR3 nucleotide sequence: TGTGCCAGCAGTTGGTCGGCAGGGACAGATACGCAGTATTTT. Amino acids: CASSWSAGTDTQYF.

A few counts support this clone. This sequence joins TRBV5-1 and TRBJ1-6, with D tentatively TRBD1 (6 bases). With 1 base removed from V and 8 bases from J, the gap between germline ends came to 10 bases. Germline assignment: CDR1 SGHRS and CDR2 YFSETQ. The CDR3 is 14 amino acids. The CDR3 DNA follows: TGCGCCAGCAGCTTGAGGGGGACGGATTCACCCCTCCACTTT. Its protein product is CASSLRGTDSPLHF.

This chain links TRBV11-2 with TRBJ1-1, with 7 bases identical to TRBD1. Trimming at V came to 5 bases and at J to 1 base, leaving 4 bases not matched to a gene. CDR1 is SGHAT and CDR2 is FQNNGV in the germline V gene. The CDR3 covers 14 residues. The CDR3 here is CASSTDRTNTEAFF. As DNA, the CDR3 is TGTGCCAGCAGCACGGACAGGACGAACACTGAAGCTTTCTTT.

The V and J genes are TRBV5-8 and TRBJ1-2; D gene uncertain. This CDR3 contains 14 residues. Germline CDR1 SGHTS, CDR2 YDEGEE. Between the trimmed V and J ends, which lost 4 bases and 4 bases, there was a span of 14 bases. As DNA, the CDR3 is TGTGCCAGCAGCCAACAGTTAGTTGGCTATGGCTACACCTTC. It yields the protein CASSQQLVGYGYTF.

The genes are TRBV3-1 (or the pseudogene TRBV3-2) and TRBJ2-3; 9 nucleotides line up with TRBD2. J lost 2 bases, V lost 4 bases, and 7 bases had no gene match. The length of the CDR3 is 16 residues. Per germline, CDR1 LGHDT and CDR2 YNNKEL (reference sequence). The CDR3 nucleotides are TGTGCCAGCAGCCCACGGGCGGGGGGGGTCACAGATACGCAGTATTTT. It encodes CASSPRAGGVTDTQYF.

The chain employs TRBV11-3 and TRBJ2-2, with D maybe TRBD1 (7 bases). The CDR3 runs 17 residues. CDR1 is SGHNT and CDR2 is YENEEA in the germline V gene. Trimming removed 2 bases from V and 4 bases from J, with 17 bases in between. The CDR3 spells CASSLRTTGVRTGELFF. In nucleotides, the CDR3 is TGTGCCAGCAGCTTAAGGACTACAGGGGTGCGCACCGGGGAGCTGTTTTTT.

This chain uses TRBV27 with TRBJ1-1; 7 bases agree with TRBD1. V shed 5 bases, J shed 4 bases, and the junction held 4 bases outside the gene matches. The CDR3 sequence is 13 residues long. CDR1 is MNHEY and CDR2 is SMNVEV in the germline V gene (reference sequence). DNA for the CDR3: TGTGCCAGCAGTCCAGGGGGAATCACTGAAGCTTTCTTT. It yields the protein CASSPGGITEAFF.

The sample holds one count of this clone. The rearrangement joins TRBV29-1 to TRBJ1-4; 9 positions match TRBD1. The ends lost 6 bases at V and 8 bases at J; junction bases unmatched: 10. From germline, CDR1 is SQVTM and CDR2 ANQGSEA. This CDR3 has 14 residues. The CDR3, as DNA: TGCAGCGTCTCGCCGACAGGGGGTAGAGAAAAACTGTTTTTT. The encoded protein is CSVSPTGGREKLFF.

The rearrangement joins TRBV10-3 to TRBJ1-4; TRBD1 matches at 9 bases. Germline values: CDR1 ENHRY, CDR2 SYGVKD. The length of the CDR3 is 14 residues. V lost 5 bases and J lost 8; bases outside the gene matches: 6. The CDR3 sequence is CAISPGQGGEKLFF. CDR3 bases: TGTGCCATCAGTCCGGGACAGGGAGGCGAAAAACTGTTTTTT.

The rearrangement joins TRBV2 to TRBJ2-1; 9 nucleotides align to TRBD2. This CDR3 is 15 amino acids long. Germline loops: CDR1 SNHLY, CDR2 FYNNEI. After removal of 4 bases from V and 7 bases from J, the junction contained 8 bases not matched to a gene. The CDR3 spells CASSALRGGHNEQFF. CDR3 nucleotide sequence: TGTGCCAGCAGTGCCCTGCGGGGGGGGCATAATGAGCAGTTCTTC.